The T cell receptor beta chain described here comes from a study of OX40 agonist ivuxolimab in advanced cancers. Study as a whole: Dose-escalation patients were diagnosed with hepatocellular carcinoma, melanoma, renal cell cancer or head and neck cancer. There were three patients with partial responses, one having hepatocellular carcinoma and two cutaneous melanoma. Study-level results: At 0.1 to 3.0 mg/kg, clonal expansion of CD4+ and CD8+ blood T cells had occurred by week 6.

Trimming took 5 bases from V and 0 from J, leaving 15 bases between them. CDR1 and CDR2 from the germline V gene are SNHLY and FYNNEI. The CDR3 extends over 16 amino acids. Patients were excluded for autoimmune disease history or systemic immunosuppression. Details on this clone: Its target is unknown.

Produced via immunoSEQ multiplex PCR; TCRdb's table is partial and in-frame only. Here the sample spans nearly 80,000 clones, approximately 92% being singletons. This receptor was taken from an adult with an advanced solid tumor such as melanoma, head and neck, liver or kidney cancer. The chain uses TRBV2 and TRBJ2-3; D is perhaps TRBD2 (7 bases). Sequenced material: CD4+ or CD8+ T cells sorted from blood, taken in a trial of the OX40 agonist ivuxolimab. CDR3 DNA sequence: TGTGCCAGCAGTCTAGAGGGGGGGACTAGCACAGATACGCAGTATTTT. Residues: CASSLEGGTSTDTQYF.